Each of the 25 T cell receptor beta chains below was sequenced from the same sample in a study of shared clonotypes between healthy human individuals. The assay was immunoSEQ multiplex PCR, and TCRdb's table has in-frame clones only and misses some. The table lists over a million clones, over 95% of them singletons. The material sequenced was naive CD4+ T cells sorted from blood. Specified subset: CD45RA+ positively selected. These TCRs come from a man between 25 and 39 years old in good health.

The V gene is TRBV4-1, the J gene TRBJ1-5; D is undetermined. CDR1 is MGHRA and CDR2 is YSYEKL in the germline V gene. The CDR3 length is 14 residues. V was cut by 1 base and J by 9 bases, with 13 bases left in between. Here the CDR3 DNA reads TGCGCCAGCAGCCAAGGAGCAGGAGCGCGGCCCCAGCATTTT. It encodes CASSQGAGARPQHF.

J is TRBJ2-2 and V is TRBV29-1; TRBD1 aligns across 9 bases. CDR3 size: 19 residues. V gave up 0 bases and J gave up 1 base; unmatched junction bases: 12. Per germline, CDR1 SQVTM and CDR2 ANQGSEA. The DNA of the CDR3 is TGCAGCGTTGAAGACCCCCATCTTCGGACAGGGGTGAACACCGGGGAGCTGTTTTTT. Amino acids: CSVEDPHLRTGVNTGELFF.

The CDR3, as DNA: TGTGCCAGCAGCTTAGTCGACAGGGGGCGGGAGCAGTACTTC. It yields the protein CASSLVDRGREQYF. V is TRBV13 and J is TRBJ2-7; 10 nucleotides match TRBD1. The CDR3 totals 14 residues. The V segment lost 1 base and the J segment 7 bases; nucleotides outside the gene matches: 4. Germline CDR1 PRHDT, CDR2 FYEKMQ (reference sequence).

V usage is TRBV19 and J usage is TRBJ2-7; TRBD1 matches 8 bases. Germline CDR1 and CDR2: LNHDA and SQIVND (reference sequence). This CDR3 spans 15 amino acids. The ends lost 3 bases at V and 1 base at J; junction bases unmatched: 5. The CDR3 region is CASSIGTGGSYEQYF. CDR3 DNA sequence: TGTGCCAGTAGTATTGGAACAGGGGGTTCCTACGAGCAGTACTTC.

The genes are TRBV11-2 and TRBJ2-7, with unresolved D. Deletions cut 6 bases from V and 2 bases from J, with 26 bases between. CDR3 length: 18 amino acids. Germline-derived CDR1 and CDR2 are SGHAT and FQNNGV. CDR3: CASRKGPLAATLTYEQYF. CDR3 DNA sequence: TGTGCCAGCAGGAAAGGGCCACTCGCGGCAACTCTAACCTACGAGCAGTACTTC.

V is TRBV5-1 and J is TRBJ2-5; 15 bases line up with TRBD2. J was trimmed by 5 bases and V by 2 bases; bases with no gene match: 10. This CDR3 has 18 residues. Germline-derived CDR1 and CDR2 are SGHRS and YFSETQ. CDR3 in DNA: TGCGCCAGCAGCTTAAGGACCGGACTAGCGGGAGGGCGGGAGACCCAGTACTTC. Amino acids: CASSLRTGLAGGRETQYF.

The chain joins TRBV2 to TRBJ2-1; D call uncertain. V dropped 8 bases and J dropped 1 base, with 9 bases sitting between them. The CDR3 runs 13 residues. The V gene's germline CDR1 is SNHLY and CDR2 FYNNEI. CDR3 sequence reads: CASQNRSYNEQFF. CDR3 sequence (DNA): TGTGCCAGCCAGAACAGATCCTACAATGAGCAGTTCTTC.

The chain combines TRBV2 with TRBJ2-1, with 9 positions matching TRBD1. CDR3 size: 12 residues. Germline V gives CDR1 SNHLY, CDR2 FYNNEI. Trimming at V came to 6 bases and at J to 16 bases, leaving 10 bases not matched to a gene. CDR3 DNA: TGTGCCAGCAGCCGGTGGACAGGGGCTTTATTCTTC. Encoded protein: CASSRWTGALFF.

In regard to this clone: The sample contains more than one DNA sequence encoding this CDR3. The CDR3 region has the DNA TGCGCCAGCAGTGGGACTGCTGGAAACACCATATATTTT. This translates into CASSGTAGNTIYF. The chain links TRBV10-1 to TRBJ1-3; D is ambiguous. The CDR3 spans 13 residues. Germline V gives CDR1 WNHNN, CDR2 SYGVQD (reference sequence). Trimming cost V 4 bases and J 2 bases, with 6 bases left between them.

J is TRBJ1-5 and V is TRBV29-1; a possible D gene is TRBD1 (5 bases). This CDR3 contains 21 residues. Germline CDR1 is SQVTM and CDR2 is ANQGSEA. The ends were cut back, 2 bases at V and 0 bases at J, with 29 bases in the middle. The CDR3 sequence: CSVEWGLLNPSISYSNQPQHF. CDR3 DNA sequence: TGCAGCGTTGAATGGGGACTACTAAATCCCTCCATATCTTATAGCAATCAGCCCCAGCATTTT.

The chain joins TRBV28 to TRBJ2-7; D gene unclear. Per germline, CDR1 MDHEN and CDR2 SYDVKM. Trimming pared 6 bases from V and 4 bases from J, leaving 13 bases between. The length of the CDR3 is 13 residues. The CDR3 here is CASSPANLYEQYF. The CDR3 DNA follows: TGTGCCAGCAGCCCTGCTAATTTGTACGAGCAGTACTTC.

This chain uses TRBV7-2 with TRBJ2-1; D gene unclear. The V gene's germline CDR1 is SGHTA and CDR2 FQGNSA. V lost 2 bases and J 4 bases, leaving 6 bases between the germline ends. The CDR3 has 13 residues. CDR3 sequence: CASSLTFYNEQFF. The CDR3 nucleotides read TGTGCCAGCAGCTTAACCTTTTACAATGAGCAGTTCTTC.

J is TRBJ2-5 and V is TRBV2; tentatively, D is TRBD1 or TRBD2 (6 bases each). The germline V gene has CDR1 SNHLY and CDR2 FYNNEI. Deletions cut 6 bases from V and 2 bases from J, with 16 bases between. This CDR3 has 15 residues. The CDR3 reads CASRWTVGLQETQYF. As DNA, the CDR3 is TGTGCCAGCAGGTGGACAGTGGGACTTCAAGAGACCCAGTACTTC.

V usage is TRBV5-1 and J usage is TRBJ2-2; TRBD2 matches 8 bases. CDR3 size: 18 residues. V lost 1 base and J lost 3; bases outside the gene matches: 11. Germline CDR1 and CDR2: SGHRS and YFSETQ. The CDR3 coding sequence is TGCGCCAGCAGCTTGAGTGGGAGCGGGAGAAGGGACACCGGGGAGCTGTTTTTT. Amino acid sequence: CASSLSGSGRRDTGELFF. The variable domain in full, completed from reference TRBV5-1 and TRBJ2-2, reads KAGVTQTPRYLIKTRGQQVTLSCSPISGHRSVSWYQQTPGQGLQFLFEYFSETQRNKGNFPGRFSGRQFSNSRSEMNVSTLELGDSALYLCASSLSGSGRRDTGELFFGEGSRLTVL.

The CDR3 reads CASSGSGRGRNEQFF. The CDR3 DNA reads TGTGCCAGCAGCGGTAGCGGGAGGGGCCGCAATGAGCAGTTCTTC. The gene calls are TRBV9 and TRBJ2-1; 11 bases fit TRBD2. Germline V gene sequence: CDR1 SGDLS, CDR2 YYNGEE. Trimming removed 3 bases from V and 6 bases from J; junction bases left unmatched: 5. The CDR3 contains 15 residues.

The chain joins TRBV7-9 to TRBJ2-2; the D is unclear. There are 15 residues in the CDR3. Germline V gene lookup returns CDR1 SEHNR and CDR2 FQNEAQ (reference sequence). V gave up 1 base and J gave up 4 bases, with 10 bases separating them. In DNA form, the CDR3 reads TGTGCCAGCAGCTTAGGGGATAGCTTCACCGGGGAGCTGTTTTTT. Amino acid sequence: CASSLGDSFTGELFF.

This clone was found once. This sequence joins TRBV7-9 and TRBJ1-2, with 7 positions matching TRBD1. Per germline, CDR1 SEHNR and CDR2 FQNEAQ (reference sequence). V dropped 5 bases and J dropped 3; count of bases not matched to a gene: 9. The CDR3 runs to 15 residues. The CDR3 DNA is TGTGCCAGCAGCCCCCGGGACAGCAAGGACTATGGCTACACCTTC. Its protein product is CASSPRDSKDYGYTF.

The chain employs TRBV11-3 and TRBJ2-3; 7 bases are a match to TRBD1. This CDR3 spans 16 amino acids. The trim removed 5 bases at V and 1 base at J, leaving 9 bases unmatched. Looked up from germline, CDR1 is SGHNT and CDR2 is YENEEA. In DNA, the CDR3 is TGTGCCAGCAGCCTAAGACAGGGTGGGGGCACAGATACGCAGTATTTT. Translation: CASSLRQGGGTDTQYF.

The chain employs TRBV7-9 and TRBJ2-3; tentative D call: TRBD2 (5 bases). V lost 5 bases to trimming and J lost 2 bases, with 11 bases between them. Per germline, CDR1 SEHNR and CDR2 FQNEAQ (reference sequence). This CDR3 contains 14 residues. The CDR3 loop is CASSLTAVTDTQYF. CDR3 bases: TGTGCCAGCAGCCTCACAGCGGTCACAGATACGCAGTATTTT. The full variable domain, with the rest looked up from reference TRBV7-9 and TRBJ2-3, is DTGVSQNPRHKITKRGQNVTFRCDPISEHNRLYWYRQTLGQGPEFLTYFQNEAQLEKSRLLSDRFSAERPKGSFSTLEIQRTEQGDSAMYLCASSLTAVTDTQYFGPGTRLTVL.

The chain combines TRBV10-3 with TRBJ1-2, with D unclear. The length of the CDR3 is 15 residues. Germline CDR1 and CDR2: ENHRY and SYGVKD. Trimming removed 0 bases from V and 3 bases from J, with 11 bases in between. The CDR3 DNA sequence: TGTGCCATCAGTGAGTCGAAACCCCTCCACTATGGCTACACCTTC. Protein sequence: CAISESKPLHYGYTF.

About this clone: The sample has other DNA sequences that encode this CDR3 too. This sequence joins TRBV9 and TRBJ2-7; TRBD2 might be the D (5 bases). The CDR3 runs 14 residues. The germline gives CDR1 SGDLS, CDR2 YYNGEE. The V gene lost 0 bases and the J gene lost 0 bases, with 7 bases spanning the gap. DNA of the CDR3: TGTGCCAGCAGCGTAGAAGGGAGCTCCTACGAGCAGTACTTC. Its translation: CASSVEGSSYEQYF.

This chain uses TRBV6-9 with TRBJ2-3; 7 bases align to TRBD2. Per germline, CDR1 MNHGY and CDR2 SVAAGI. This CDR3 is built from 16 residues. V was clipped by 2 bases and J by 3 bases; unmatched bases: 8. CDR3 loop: CASSYPGGSPTDTQYF. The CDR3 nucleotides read TGTGCCAGCAGTTATCCCGGCGGGAGTCCGACAGATACGCAGTATTTT.

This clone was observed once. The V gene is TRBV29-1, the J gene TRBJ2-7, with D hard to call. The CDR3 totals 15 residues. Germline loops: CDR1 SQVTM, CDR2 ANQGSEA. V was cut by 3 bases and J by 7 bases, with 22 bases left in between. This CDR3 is CSVDPRLQVGREQYF. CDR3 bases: TGCAGCGTTGACCCGAGGCTCCAGGTGGGAAGGGAGCAGTACTTC.

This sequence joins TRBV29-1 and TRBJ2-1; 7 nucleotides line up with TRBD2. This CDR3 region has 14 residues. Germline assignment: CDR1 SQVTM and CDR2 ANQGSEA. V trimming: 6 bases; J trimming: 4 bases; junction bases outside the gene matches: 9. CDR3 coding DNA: TGCAGCGTGGCCCCAGGACTAGTTTACAATGAGCAGTTCTTC. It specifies CSVAPGLVYNEQFF.

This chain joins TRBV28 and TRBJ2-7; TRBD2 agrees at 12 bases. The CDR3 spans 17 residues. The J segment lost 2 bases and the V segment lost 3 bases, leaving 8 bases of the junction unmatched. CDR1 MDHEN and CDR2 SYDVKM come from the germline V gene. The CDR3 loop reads CASSLKLAGGPPYEQYF. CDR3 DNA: TGTGCCAGCAGTTTGAAGCTAGCGGGAGGGCCCCCCTACGAGCAGTACTTC.